This T cell receptor beta chain was sequenced during a study of control samples from healthy donors and cancer patients. Some clones are missing from TCRdb's copy, which holds only in-frame ones; the method was immunoSEQ multiplex PCR. The sample has about 130,000 clones; around 92% are singletons. The CDR3 covers 16 residues. The germline CDR1 and CDR2 sequences are SNHLY and FYNNEI. The V end was cut by 7 bases, the J end by 2 bases, with 21 bases between. Sequenced input: blood. The sequence came from a woman aged 50 to 60 in good health. This sequence joins TRBV2 and TRBJ2-7; either TRBD1 or TRBD2 may supply D (5 bases each). The CDR3 nucleotides are TGTGCCAGCACTTTTACGGACCAGGGACCACCCTACGAGCAGTACTTC. It codes for CASTFTDQGPPYEQYF.